Listed here are 9 T cell receptor beta chains from one sample, sequenced in a study of blood T cell repertoires in COVID-19. Clones were sequenced by immunoSEQ multiplex PCR, and TCRdb holds only the in-frame ones, with some missing. The profile shows about 250,000 clones, about four fifths of them singletons. The sequenced sample consisted of peripheral blood. The receptors derive from a man aged 80 or over with acute or convalescent COVID-19.

This clone appeared a few times. This chain joins TRBV5-1 and TRBJ2-1, with TRBD2 identical over 7 bases. This CDR3 has 14 residues. Germline-derived CDR1 and CDR2 are SGHRS and YFSETQ. V lost 2 bases, J lost 2 bases, and 1 base stayed unmatched. The CDR3 sequence is CASSFGLAYNEQFF. The CDR3, as DNA: TGCGCCAGCAGCTTCGGACTAGCCTACAATGAGCAGTTCTTC.

The chain carries TRBV5-4 and TRBJ1-6, with D tentatively TRBD1 (6 bases). From germline, CDR1 is SGHNT and CDR2 YYREEE (reference sequence). This CDR3 contains 16 residues. Trimming removed 2 bases from V and 6 bases from J, with 15 bases in between. CDR3: CASSLVEGVGNSPLHF. The CDR3 DNA follows: TGTGCCAGCAGCTTAGTCGAGGGGGTCGGTAATTCACCCCTCCACTTT. Together with reference TRBV5-4 and TRBJ1-6, the CDR3 gives the full variable domain: ETGVTQSPTHLIKTRGQQVTLRCSSQSGHNTVSWYQQALGQGPQFIFQYYREEENGRGNFPPRFSGLQFPNYSSELNVNALELDDSALYLCASSLVEGVGNSPLHFGNGTRLTVT.

This clone is a singleton in its sample. V and J are TRBV19 and TRBJ2-5; D unresolved. This CDR3 comprises 16 residues. V gave up 0 bases and J gave up 4 bases, with 15 bases separating them. Germline CDR1 and CDR2: LNHDA and SQIVND (reference sequence). CDR3 DNA: TGTGCCAGTAGTATAGATCCAATAGGTCGGAGAGAGACCCAGTACTTC. The encoded protein is CASSIDPIGRRETQYF.

This clone was seen a handful of times. V gene TRBV7-9 combines with J gene TRBJ2-7; maybe TRBD1 (7 bases). The germline V gene encodes CDR1 SEHNR and CDR2 FQNEAQ (reference sequence). The germline V and J ends were trimmed by 4 bases and 2 bases, with 15 bases remaining between them. The CDR3 covers 15 residues. This CDR3 reads CASSSSFRGAYEQYF. The CDR3 region has the DNA TGTGCCAGCAGCTCTTCGTTCAGGGGGGCCTACGAGCAGTACTTC.

V usage is TRBV19 and J usage is TRBJ1-3; D remains unclear. The CDR3 is 12 residues long. Deletions cut 6 bases from V and 4 bases from J, with 7 bases between. CDR1 is LNHDA, CDR2 SQIVND, per germline (reference sequence). The CDR3 here is CASSPFGNTIYF. The CDR3 bases are TGTGCCAGTAGCCCGTTCGGAAACACCATATATTTT.

The chain recombines TRBV5-4 with TRBJ1-2; TRBD1 might be the D (5 bases). The CDR3 spans 15 residues. V lost 0 bases to trimming and J lost 8 bases, with 17 bases between them. The germline V gene encodes CDR1 SGHNT and CDR2 YYREEE (reference sequence). CDR3 DNA: TGTGCCAGCAGCTTGGCCGGTGGAGGGGCGGGCGGCTACACCTTC. It yields the protein CASSLAGGGAGGYTF.

A note on this clone: Because the CDR3's place on the DNA is in doubt, the DNA is left out and the CDR3 is given as listed by TCRdb. The chain links TRBV21-1 to TRBJ2-1; the table calls TRBD1, which could not be checked here. TRBV21-1 is a pseudogene locus. The CDR3 length is 19 residues, termini included. CDR3 residues: CASSIFGQGATCSYNEQFF.

The chain is built from TRBV7-9 and TRBJ1-2, with 11 bases identical to TRBD1. CDR1 is SEHNR and CDR2 is FQNEAQ in the germline V gene (reference sequence). This CDR3 region has 15 residues. V lost 6 bases and J lost 3; bases outside the gene matches: 6. The CDR3 spells CASRAGTGGDYGYTF. The DNA of the CDR3 is TGTGCCAGCAGGGCCGGGACAGGGGGTGACTATGGCTACACCTTC.

This rearrangement joins TRBV7-3 to TRBJ2-1; 8 bases align to TRBD2. Germline V CDR1 and CDR2: SGHTA, FQGTGA. The CDR3 length is 17 residues. The V gene end was trimmed by 3 bases and the J gene end by 8 bases; junction bases not matched to a gene: 15. The CDR3: CASSLPVRSGRGYEQFF. CDR3 bases: TGTGCCAGCAGCTTGCCCGTGCGGAGCGGGAGAGGGTATGAGCAGTTCTTC.